The 28 T cell receptor beta chains below were found in one sample sequenced in a study of cytomegalovirus exposure and HLA in healthy donors. With 60 Vbeta and 13 Jbeta primers, the PCR was carried out. Some clones are missing from TCRdb's copy, which holds only in-frame ones; the method was immunoSEQ multiplex PCR. Of around 160,000 clones in the sample, 79% are singletons; the top ten hold about 6.7%. Sequenced: PBMCs. These receptor sequences come from a woman aged 40 to 50 in good health and CMV-seropositive.

J is TRBJ2-5 and V is TRBV30; 9 bases are a match to TRBD2. The V gene end was trimmed by 5 bases and the J gene end by 5 bases; junction bases not matched to a gene: 6. This CDR3 is 13 amino acids long. Germline V gives CDR1 GTSNPN, CDR2 SVGIG (reference sequence). CDR3: CAWELAGRETQYF. Here the CDR3 DNA reads TGTGCCTGGGAGCTAGCGGGGAGGGAGACCCAGTACTTC.

The rearrangement joins TRBV10-3 to TRBJ2-1; 7 positions match TRBD2. The CDR3 is 15 amino acids. Trimming took 0 bases from V and 4 from J; bases not matched to a gene: 3. Germline V lookup: CDR1 ENHRY, CDR2 SYGVKD. CDR3: CAISESRRGYNEQFF. CDR3 sequence (DNA): TGTGCCATCAGTGAGTCGAGGCGGGGGTACAATGAGCAGTTCTTC.

The V and J genes are TRBV19 and TRBJ1-2; possible D gene TRBD1, 6 bases. In germline, CDR1 is LNHDA, CDR2 SQIVND (reference sequence). Trimming removed 3 bases at V and 8 bases at J, with 16 bases between. This CDR3 comprises 14 residues. CDR3 coding DNA: TGTGCCAGTAGTATCTCCCGGACAGCTTTGGGCTACACCTTC. Its translation: CASSISRTALGYTF.

Note on this clone: The junction does not match germline at one end; this may be a read error. The chain links TRBV7-9 to TRBJ2-7; no clear D. This CDR3 region has 12 residues. Germline V lookup: CDR1 SEHNR, CDR2 FQNEAQ (reference sequence). The CDR3 region is CSSSFPAYEQYF. In DNA, the CDR3 is TGTTCCAGCAGCTTTCCAGCCTACGAGCAGTACTTC.

This clone has just one count. The chain carries TRBV6-5 and TRBJ1-2; possibly TRBD1 for D (5 bases). Trimming stripped 0 bases from V and 8 bases from J, with 13 bases between. CDR1 is MNHEY, CDR2 SVGAGI, per germline. This CDR3 contains 14 residues. The CDR3, as DNA: TGTGCCAGCAGTTACTCGGCAGGGCAGTGGGGCTACACCTTC. Its translation: CASSYSAGQWGYTF.

There are a few counts of this clone. The chain couples TRBV19 to TRBJ1-2, with D maybe TRBD1 (5 bases). Germline V gene lookup returns CDR1 LNHDA and CDR2 SQIVND (reference sequence). The V and J ends lost 3 bases and 0 bases respectively, with 8 bases between them. The CDR3 is 14 amino acids. The CDR3 DNA sequence: TGTGCCAGTAGTATCCAGGGAACTAACTATGGCTACACCTTC. This sequence encodes CASSIQGTNYGYTF.

V is TRBV5-1 and J is TRBJ2-3; 10 bases align to TRBD1. Per the germline V gene, CDR1 is SGHRS and CDR2 is YFSETQ. The CDR3 has 17 residues. Trimming took 4 bases from V and 0 from J; bases not matched to a gene: 8. The CDR3 reads CASSPGTGALSTDTQYF. CDR3 sequence (DNA): TGCGCCAGCAGCCCCGGGACAGGGGCGCTTAGCACAGATACGCAGTATTTT.

Notes on this clone: Relative to the germline gene, one junction end is altered; a read error may explain this. This sequence joins TRBV5-4 and TRBJ2-3, with a possible D match to TRBD1 (6 bases). CDR1 and CDR2 (germline): SGHNT, YYREEE (reference sequence). This CDR3 contains 15 residues. Written as DNA, the CDR3 is TGTGCCAACAGCATGGGGGCAGGGGCGACAGATACGCAGTATTTT. This encodes CANSMGAGATDTQYF.

The chain has TRBV27 and TRBJ2-5; D perhaps matches TRBD1 (6 bases). CDR3 length: 12 amino acids. CDR1 MNHEY and CDR2 SMNVEV come from the germline V gene (reference sequence). The CDR3 protein is CDRTESQETQYF. Written as DNA, the CDR3 is TGTGACAGGACAGAGAGCCAAGAGACCCAGTACTTC.

The chain couples TRBV5-6 to TRBJ2-5; 12 nucleotides align to TRBD2. This CDR3 has 16 amino acids. Looked up from germline, CDR1 is SGHDT and CDR2 is YYEEEE. The J segment lost 5 bases and the V segment lost 4 bases, leaving 9 bases of the junction unmatched. The chain's CDR3 is CASSQVGLAGRETQYF. The CDR3 DNA follows: TGTGCCAGCAGCCAAGTAGGACTAGCGGGGAGGGAGACCCAGTACTTC.

This clone was detected only once. The rearrangement uses TRBV2 and TRBJ1-2; D may be TRBD1 (5 bases). V was cut by 6 bases and J by 3 bases, with 14 bases left in between. Germline V gives CDR1 SNHLY, CDR2 FYNNEI. This CDR3 is built from 14 residues. CDR3: CASRGTSWDYGYTF. The CDR3 bases are TGTGCCAGCAGGGGGACTTCCTGGGACTATGGCTACACCTTC.

This chain uses TRBV7-2 with TRBJ1-5; D uncertain. With 1 base removed from V and 7 bases from J, the gap between germline ends came to 11 bases. The CDR3 is made up of 14 amino acids. CDR1 SGHTA and CDR2 FQGNSA come from the germline V gene. The CDR3 DNA follows: TGTGCCAGCAGCTTAGACGCGACTGGACAGCCCCAGCATTTT. Protein: CASSLDATGQPQHF.

The chain uses TRBV5-1 and TRBJ2-7; weak D call: TRBD2 (6 bases). CDR1 and CDR2 from the germline V gene are SGHRS and YFSETQ. Trimming removed 0 bases at V and 7 bases at J, with 17 bases between. The CDR3 covers 15 residues. The CDR3 region has the DNA TGCGCCAGCAGCTTGGATCTGGGAGGTACGAGGGAGCAGTACTTC. Encoded protein: CASSLDLGGTREQYF.

This chain links TRBV19 with TRBJ1-2; 7 bases are a match to TRBD1. CDR1 and CDR2 (germline): LNHDA, SQIVND (reference sequence). V gave up 6 bases and J gave up 1 base; unmatched junction bases: 5. The CDR3 has 14 residues. The CDR3 DNA is TGTGCCAGTAGCAGACAGGGCCTTAACTATGGCTACACCTTC. It is translated as CASSRQGLNYGYTF.

V gene TRBV7-6 combines with J gene TRBJ2-2; D is perhaps TRBD1 (6 bases). CDR1 is SGHVS and CDR2 is FNYEAQ in the germline V gene. The CDR3 is 16 residues long. V was cut by 5 bases and J by 1 base, with 14 bases left in between. Written as DNA, the CDR3 is TGTGCCAGCAGCCCCCAGGGACACGGGAACACCGGGGAGCTGTTTTTT. It is translated as CASSPQGHGNTGELFF.

In its sample, this clone was seen a few times. CDR3 in DNA: TGTGCCAGCATTCCATCATTCGGGTTGGGGAACACTGAAGCTTTCTTT. Its protein is CASIPSFGLGNTEAFF. The rearrangement joins TRBV27 to TRBJ1-1; D gene unclear. Deletions cut 7 bases from V and 1 base from J, with 19 bases between. CDR1 and CDR2 (germline): MNHEY, SMNVEV (reference sequence). The CDR3 has 16 amino acids.

J is TRBJ1-1 and V is TRBV7-9, with a weak D call TRBD1 (5 bases). The germline V and J ends were trimmed by 5 bases and 5 bases, with 9 bases remaining between them. From germline, CDR1 is SEHNR and CDR2 FQNEAQ (reference sequence). CDR3 length: 12 residues. CDR3 in amino acids: CASSQGVTEAFF. The CDR3 DNA follows: TGTGCCAGCAGCCAAGGGGTAACTGAAGCTTTCTTT.

Only a few counts were recorded for this clone. Other DNA sequences of this sample code for an identical CDR3. The rearrangement uses TRBV9 and TRBJ1-1; D call uncertain. CDR1 is SGDLS, CDR2 YYNGEE, per germline. Trimming pared 2 bases from V and 1 base from J, leaving 6 bases between. The CDR3 totals 13 residues. The CDR3 spells CASSVLENTEAFF. The CDR3 DNA follows: TGTGCCAGCAGCGTTTTAGAGAACACTGAAGCTTTCTTT. The entire variable domain, with the rest obtained from reference TRBV9 and TRBJ1-1, is as follows: DSGVTQTPKHLITATGQRVTLRCSPRSGDLSVYWYQQSLDQGLQFLIQYYNGEERAKGNILERFSAQQFPDLHSELNLSSLELGDSALYFCASSVLENTEAFFGQGTRLTVV.

This clone appeared a few times. The chain links TRBV19 to TRBJ2-2, with 11 bases matching TRBD1. With 8 bases clipped from V and 4 bases from J, the junction kept 6 bases outside the gene matches. This CDR3 has 15 amino acids. CDR1 is LNHDA, CDR2 SQIVND, per germline (reference sequence). The chain's CDR3 is CASLRDRGTTGELFF. CDR3 bases: TGTGCCAGTCTCCGGGACAGGGGGACCACCGGGGAGCTGTTTTTT. The whole variable domain, remainder taken from reference TRBV19 and TRBJ2-2, is DGGITQSPKYLFRKEGQNVTLSCEQNLNHDAMYWYRQDPGQGLRLIYYSQIVNDFQKGDIAEGYSVSREKKESFPLTVTSAQKNPTAFYLCASLRDRGTTGELFFGEGSRLTVL.

This chain links TRBV1 with TRBJ2-1; the table's D call, TRBD1, was not checked against the DNA. TRBV1 is assigned pseudogene status. The CDR3 has 18 amino acids. The CDR3 sequence: CTSSQDLAVYSSYNEQFF. The CDR3 nucleotides read TGCACCAGCAGCCAAGATCTTGCAGTATACAGCTCCTACAATGAGCAGTTCTTC.

V usage is TRBV19 and J usage is TRBJ1-5, with D tentatively TRBD1 (5 bases). The CDR3 length is 15 residues. Trimming pared 3 bases from V and 1 base from J, leaving 10 bases between. Germline V gene sequence: CDR1 LNHDA, CDR2 SQIVND (reference sequence). The CDR3 sequence is CASSIQGGSNQPQHF. The CDR3 nucleotides are TGTGCCAGTAGTATTCAGGGAGGAAGCAATCAGCCCCAGCATTTT.

J is TRBJ2-3 and V is TRBV5-1, with 8 bases matching TRBD1. Germline CDR1 is SGHRS and CDR2 is YFSETQ. This CDR3 has 15 amino acids. With 1 base clipped from V and 0 bases from J, the junction kept 1 base outside the gene matches. The CDR3 loop is CASSLRTGSTDTQYF. For the CDR3, the DNA is TGCGCCAGCAGCTTGCGGACAGGGAGCACAGATACGCAGTATTTT.

This clone occurred a few times. The V and J genes are TRBV6-5 and TRBJ2-5, with 7 bases matching TRBD1. CDR1 is MNHEY, CDR2 SVGAGI, per germline. The CDR3 is 16 amino acids. The junction had 5 bases not matched to a gene; V was cut back by 0 bases and J by 1 base. CDR3 region: CASSYSATGIQETQYF. For the CDR3, the DNA is TGTGCCAGCAGTTACTCCGCGACAGGGATCCAAGAGACCCAGTACTTC.

The rearrangement links TRBV2 to TRBJ2-7, with TRBD2 matching over 7 bases. Germline values: CDR1 SNHLY, CDR2 FYNNEI. The junction had 3 bases not matched to a gene; V was cut back by 6 bases and J by 7 bases. CDR3 length: 11 residues. CDR3 region: CASSGGREQYF. The CDR3 DNA is TGTGCCAGCAGCGGGGGGAGGGAGCAGTACTTC.

In this sample, this clone turned up a few times. This chain's CDR3 is CASIRTGNTEAFF. Here the CDR3 DNA reads TGTGCCAGCATTCGGACAGGGAACACTGAAGCTTTCTTT. The chain has TRBV6-5 and TRBJ1-1; 7 bases fit TRBD1. Germline values: CDR1 MNHEY, CDR2 SVGAGI. There are 13 residues in the CDR3. Trimming removed 7 bases from V and 1 base from J; junction bases left unmatched: 3.

The chain joins TRBV27 to TRBJ2-7, with a tentative D call TRBD1 (6 bases). Trimming shortened V by 5 bases and J by 6 bases, and 17 bases separated the two germline ends. The CDR3 totals 14 residues. The germline V gene encodes CDR1 MNHEY and CDR2 SMNVEV (reference sequence). CDR3: CASSTHRVEGEQYF. CDR3 DNA sequence: TGTGCCAGCAGTACTCACAGGGTGGAAGGCGAGCAGTACTTC.

This clone has just a few counts. The chain couples TRBV19 to TRBJ2-3, with 11 bases aligning to TRBD1. Per germline, CDR1 LNHDA and CDR2 SQIVND (reference sequence). Trimming at V came to 5 bases and at J to 2 bases, leaving 6 bases not matched to a gene. The CDR3 consists of 16 residues. Written as DNA, the CDR3 is TGTGCCAGTAGTCTCGGGGACAGGGGGTCCACAGATACGCAGTATTTT. It yields the protein CASSLGDRGSTDTQYF.

The chain combines TRBV5-4 with TRBJ2-7, with 7 bases lining up with TRBD1. After removal of 4 bases from V and 0 bases from J, the junction contained 10 bases not matched to a gene. This CDR3 region has 16 residues. Germline V gene lookup returns CDR1 SGHNT and CDR2 YYREEE (reference sequence). The CDR3 reads CASSPWTGTSSYEQYF. CDR3 nucleotide sequence: TGTGCCAGCAGCCCCTGGACAGGCACGAGCTCCTACGAGCAGTACTTC.